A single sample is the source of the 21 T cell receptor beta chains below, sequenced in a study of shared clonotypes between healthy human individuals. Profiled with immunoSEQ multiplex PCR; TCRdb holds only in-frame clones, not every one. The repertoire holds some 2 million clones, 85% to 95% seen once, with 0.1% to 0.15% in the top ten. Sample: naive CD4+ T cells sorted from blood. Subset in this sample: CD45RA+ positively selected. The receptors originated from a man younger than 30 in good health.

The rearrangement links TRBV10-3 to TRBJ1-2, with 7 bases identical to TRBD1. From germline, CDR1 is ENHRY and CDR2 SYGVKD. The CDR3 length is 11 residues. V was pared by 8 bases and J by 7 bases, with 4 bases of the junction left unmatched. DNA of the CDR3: TGTGCCATCGGACAGGTTCCTGGCTACACCTTC. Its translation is CAIGQVPGYTF.

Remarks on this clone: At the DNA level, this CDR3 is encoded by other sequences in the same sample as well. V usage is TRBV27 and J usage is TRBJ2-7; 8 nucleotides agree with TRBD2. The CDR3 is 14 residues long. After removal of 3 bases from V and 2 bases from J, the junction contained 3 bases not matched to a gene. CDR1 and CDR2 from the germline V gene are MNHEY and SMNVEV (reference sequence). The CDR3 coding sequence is TGTGCCAGCAGTTTTACCGGGGGGGCCTACGAGCAGTACTTC. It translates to CASSFTGGAYEQYF.

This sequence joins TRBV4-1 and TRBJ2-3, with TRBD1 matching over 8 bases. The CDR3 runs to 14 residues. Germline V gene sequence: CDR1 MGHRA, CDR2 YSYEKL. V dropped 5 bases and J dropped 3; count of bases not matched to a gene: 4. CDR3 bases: TGCGCCAGCAGCGTCCGGGACAGGACAGATACGCAGTATTTT. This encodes CASSVRDRTDTQYF.

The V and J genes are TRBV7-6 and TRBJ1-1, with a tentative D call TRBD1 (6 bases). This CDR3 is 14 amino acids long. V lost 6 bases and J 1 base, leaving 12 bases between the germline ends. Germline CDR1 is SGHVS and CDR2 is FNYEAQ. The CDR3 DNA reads TGTGCCAGCAGTTTGACAGGAAAGAACACTGAAGCTTTCTTT. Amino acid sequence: CASSLTGKNTEAFF.

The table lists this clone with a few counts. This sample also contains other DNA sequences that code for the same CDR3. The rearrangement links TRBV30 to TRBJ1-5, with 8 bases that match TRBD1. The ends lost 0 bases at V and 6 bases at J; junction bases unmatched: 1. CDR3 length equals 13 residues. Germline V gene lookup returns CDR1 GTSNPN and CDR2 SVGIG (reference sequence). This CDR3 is CAWSVQGGQPQHF. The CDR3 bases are TGTGCCTGGAGTGTACAGGGGGGTCAGCCCCAGCATTTT.

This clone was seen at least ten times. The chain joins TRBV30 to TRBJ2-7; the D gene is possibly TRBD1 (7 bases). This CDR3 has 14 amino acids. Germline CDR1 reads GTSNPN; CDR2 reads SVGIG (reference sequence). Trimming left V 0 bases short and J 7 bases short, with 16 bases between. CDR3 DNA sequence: TGTGCCTGGAGTGTACTCCAGGGGGGAGGAGAGCAGTACTTC. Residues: CAWSVLQGGGEQYF.

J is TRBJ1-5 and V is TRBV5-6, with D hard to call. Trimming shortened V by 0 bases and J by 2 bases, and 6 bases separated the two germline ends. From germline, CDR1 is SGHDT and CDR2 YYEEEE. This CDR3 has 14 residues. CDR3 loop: CASSLDGGNQPQHF. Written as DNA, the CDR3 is TGTGCCAGCAGCTTGGACGGGGGCAATCAGCCCCAGCATTTT.

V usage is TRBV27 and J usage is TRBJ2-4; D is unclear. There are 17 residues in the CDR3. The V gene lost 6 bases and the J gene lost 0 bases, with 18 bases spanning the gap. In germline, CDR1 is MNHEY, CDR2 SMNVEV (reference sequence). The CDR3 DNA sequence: TGTGCCAGCAGCTCTTTAAACACAGACCCAGCCAAAAACATTCAGTACTTC. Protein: CASSSLNTDPAKNIQYF.

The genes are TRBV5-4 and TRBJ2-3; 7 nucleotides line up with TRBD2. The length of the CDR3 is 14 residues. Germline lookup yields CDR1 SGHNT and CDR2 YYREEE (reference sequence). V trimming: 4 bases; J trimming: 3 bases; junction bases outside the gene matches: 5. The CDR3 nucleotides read TGTGCCAGCAGCCCCGCTAGCGGAACAGATACGCAGTATTTT. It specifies CASSPASGTDTQYF. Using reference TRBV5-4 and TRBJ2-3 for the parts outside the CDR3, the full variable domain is ETGVTQSPTHLIKTRGQQVTLRCSSQSGHNTVSWYQQALGQGPQFIFQYYREEENGRGNFPPRFSGLQFPNYSSELNVNALELDDSALYLCASSPASGTDTQYFGPGTRLTVL.

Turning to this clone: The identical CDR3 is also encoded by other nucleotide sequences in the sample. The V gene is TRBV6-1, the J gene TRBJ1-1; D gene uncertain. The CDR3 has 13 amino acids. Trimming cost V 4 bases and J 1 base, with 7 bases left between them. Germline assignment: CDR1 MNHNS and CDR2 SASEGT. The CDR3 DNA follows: TGTGCCAGCAGTGGGAGTAGGAACACTGAAGCTTTCTTT. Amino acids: CASSGSRNTEAFF.

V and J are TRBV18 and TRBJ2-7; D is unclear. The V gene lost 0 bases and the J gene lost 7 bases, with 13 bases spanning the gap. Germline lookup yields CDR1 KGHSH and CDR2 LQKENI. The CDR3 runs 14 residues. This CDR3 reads CASSPPSLPEEQYF. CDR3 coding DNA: TGTGCCAGCTCACCACCAAGTCTCCCCGAGGAGCAGTACTTC.

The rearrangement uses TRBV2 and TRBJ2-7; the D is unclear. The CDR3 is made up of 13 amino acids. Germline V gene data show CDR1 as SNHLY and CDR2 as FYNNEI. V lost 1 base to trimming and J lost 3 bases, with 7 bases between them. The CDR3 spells CASSEGPYYEQYF. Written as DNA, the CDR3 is TGTGCCAGCAGTGAAGGACCATACTACGAGCAGTACTTC.

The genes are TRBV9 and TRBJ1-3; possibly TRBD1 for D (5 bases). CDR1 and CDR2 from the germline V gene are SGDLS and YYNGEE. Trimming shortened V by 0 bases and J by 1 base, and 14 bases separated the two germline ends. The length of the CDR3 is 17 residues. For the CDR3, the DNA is TGTGCCAGCAGCGTAGGGCCCGACAGTCTTTCTGGAAACACCATATATTTT. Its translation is CASSVGPDSLSGNTIYF. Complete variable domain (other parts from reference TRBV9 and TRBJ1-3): DSGVTQTPKHLITATGQRVTLRCSPRSGDLSVYWYQQSLDQGLQFLIQYYNGEERAKGNILERFSAQQFPDLHSELNLSSLELGDSALYFCASSVGPDSLSGNTIYFGEGSWLTVV.

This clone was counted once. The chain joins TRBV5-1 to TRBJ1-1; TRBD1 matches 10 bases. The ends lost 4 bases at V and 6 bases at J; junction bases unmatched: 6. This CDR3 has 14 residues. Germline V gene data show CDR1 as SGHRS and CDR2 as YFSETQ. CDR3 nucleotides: TGCGCCAGCAGCGACCCGGGACAGGGGTCTGAAGCTTTCTTT. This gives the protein CASSDPGQGSEAFF.

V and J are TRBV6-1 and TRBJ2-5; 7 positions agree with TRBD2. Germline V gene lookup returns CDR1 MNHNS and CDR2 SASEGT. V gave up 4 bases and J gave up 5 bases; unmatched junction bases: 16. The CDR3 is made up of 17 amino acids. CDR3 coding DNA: TGTGCCAGCAGTGGAACCGGGACTATAATTTCTCGGGAGACCCAGTACTTC. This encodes CASSGTGTIISRETQYF.

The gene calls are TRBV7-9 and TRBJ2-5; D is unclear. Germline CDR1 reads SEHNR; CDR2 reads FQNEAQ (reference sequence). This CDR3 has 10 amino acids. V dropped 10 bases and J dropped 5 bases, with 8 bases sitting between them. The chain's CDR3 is CATDWETQYF. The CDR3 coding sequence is TGTGCCACCGACTGGGAGACCCAGTACTTC.

The CDR3 nucleotides read TGCGCCAGCAGCTTGGAAGACAGGGGAGGTTCACCCCTCCACTTT. Its protein product is CASSLEDRGGSPLHF. V is TRBV5-1 and J is TRBJ1-6; 8 nucleotides align to TRBD1. V shed 0 bases and J 9 bases; nucleotides not matched to a gene: 5. CDR3 length equals 15 residues. The germline V gene has CDR1 SGHRS and CDR2 YFSETQ.

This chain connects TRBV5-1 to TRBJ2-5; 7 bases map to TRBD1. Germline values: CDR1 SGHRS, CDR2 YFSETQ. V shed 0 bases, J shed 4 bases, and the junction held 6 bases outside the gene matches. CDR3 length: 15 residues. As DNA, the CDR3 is TGCGCCAGCAGCTTGGTACAGGGGTCGGTAGAGACCCAGTACTTC. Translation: CASSLVQGSVETQYF. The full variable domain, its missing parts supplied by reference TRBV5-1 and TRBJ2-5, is KAGVTQTPRYLIKTRGQQVTLSCSPISGHRSVSWYQQTPGQGLQFLFEYFSETQRNKGNFPGRFSGRQFSNSRSEMNVSTLELGDSALYLCASSLVQGSVETQYFGPGTRLLVL.

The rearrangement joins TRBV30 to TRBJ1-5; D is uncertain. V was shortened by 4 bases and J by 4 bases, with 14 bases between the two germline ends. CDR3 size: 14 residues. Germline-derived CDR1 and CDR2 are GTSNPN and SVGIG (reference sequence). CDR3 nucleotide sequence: TGTGCCTGGAATGACAAGACCGGAAATCAGCCCCAGCATTTT. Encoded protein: CAWNDKTGNQPQHF.

DNA for the CDR3: TGTGCCAGCAGTGAACAGGGCGCTAATTCACCCCTCCACTTT. Its protein is CASSEQGANSPLHF. The chain has TRBV2 and TRBJ1-6; possible D gene TRBD1, 5 bases. The CDR3 is made up of 14 amino acids. V gave up 2 bases and J gave up 6 bases, with 8 bases separating them. From germline, CDR1 is SNHLY and CDR2 FYNNEI.

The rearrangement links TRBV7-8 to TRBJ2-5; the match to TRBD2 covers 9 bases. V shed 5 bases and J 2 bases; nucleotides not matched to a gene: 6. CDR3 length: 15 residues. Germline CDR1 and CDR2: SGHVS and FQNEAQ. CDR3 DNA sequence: TGTGCCAGCAGCAGGAGCGGGGGGTCACAAGAGACCCAGTACTTC. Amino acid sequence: CASSRSGGSQETQYF.